Presented here are 15 T cell receptor beta chains from one specimen sequenced in a study of blood T cells in healthy people across ages. Using a J-beta primer mix together with a sample-barcoded 5' primer, a second PCR was run for roughly 7 to 11 cycles. TCRdb analysed the 5' RACE reads with MiXCR anew, one entry per CDR3 protein. The data show over 750,000 distinct CDR3 sequences, roughly 25% seen once. These data were likewise used in another study, on T cells of mothers and their children.

The sample comprised blood. The receptors were gathered from a boy aged 5 to 17 in good health.

This clonotype was observed a few times. This rearrangement joins TRBV7-9 to TRBJ2-5; D is undetermined. The J call may not be correct, given that the DNA end is closer to TRBJ2-7. CDR1 is SEHNR, CDR2 FQNEAQ, per germline (reference sequence). There are 13 residues in the CDR3. DNA for the CDR3: TGTGCCAGCAGGGCGGCACACCGATACGAGCAGTACTTC. It is translated as CASRAAHRYEQYF.

This chain connects TRBV7-9 to TRBJ1-4; no firm D call. Trimming left V 4 bases short and J 8 bases short, with 11 bases between. The germline CDR1 and CDR2 sequences are SEHNR and FQNEAQ (reference sequence). The CDR3 totals 13 residues. The CDR3 is CASSSTVGEKLFF. The CDR3 DNA is TGTGCCAGCAGCTCCACAGTGGGCGAAAAACTGTTTTTT.

The chain has TRBV7-9 and TRBJ2-7, with D perhaps matching TRBD2 (6 bases). This CDR3 is 13 amino acids long. Germline V gene sequence: CDR1 SEHNR, CDR2 FQNEAQ (reference sequence). Trimming left V 7 bases short and J 2 bases short, with 12 bases between. CDR3 nucleotides: TGTGCCAGCACTCAAGCGGGTCCCTACGAGCAGTACTTC. Translation gives CASTQAGPYEQYF. The full variable domain, in which reference TRBV7-9 and TRBJ2-7 provide the parts outside the CDR3, is DTGVSQNPRHKITKRGQNVTFRCDPISEHNRLYWYRQTLGQGPEFLTYFQNEAQLEKSRLLSDRFSAERPKGSFSTLEIQRTEQGDSAMYLCASTQAGPYEQYFGPGTRLTVT.

Only a few counts were recorded for this clonotype. The rearrangement uses TRBV5-5 and TRBJ1-5; D is uncertain. CDR3 length equals 15 residues. The V gene lost 6 bases and the J gene lost 4 bases, with 17 bases spanning the gap. Germline V gene lookup returns CDR1 SGHKS and CDR2 YYEKEE (reference sequence). The chain's CDR3 is CASTREGYLNQPQHF. Written as DNA, the CDR3 is TGTGCCAGCACCCGCGAGGGCTATCTAAATCAGCCCCAGCATTTT.

This clonotype has a handful of counts. At one boundary the junction diverges from the germline segment, which might be a read error. The chain is built from TRBV19 and TRBJ2-2; either TRBD1 or TRBD2 may fit D (7 bases each). This CDR3 comprises 16 residues. Germline CDR1 reads LNHDA; CDR2 reads SQIVND (reference sequence). CDR3 DNA sequence: TGCGCCAGTAGGGGGGGGAGACAGGGACGGACCGGGGAGCTGTTTTTT. Its protein is CASRGGRQGRTGELFF.

This chain uses TRBV20-1 with TRBJ1-4; D unresolved. V was clipped by 1 base and J by 7 bases, with 4 bases between them. The germline CDR1 and CDR2 sequences are DFQATT and SNEGSKA (reference sequence). The CDR3 is made up of 11 amino acids. CDR3 sequence: CSARVAEKLFF. The CDR3 region has the DNA TGCAGTGCTAGAGTGGCTGAAAAACTGTTTTTT.

The J gene is TRBJ2-5, the V gene TRBV4-2; D not certain. Germline lookup yields CDR1 LGHNA and CDR2 YNFKEQ. Trimming removed 0 bases from V and 11 bases from J, with 19 bases in between. The CDR3 length is 15 residues. This CDR3 is CASSQEFGSSYEQYF. CDR3 coding DNA: TGTGCCAGCAGCCAAGAGTTCGGTAGCTCATATGAGCAGTACTTC.

This clonotype has a handful of counts. The chain joins TRBV5-6 to TRBJ2-1, with 11 nucleotides matching TRBD2. Germline V gene data show CDR1 as SGHDT and CDR2 as YYEEEE. V dropped 7 bases and J dropped 4; count of bases not matched to a gene: 4. The CDR3 consists of 14 residues. Here the CDR3 DNA reads TGTGCCAGCGGCAGACTAGCGGGGTACAATGAGCAGTTCTTC. This gives the protein CASGRLAGYNEQFF. Filled out from reference TRBV5-6 and TRBJ2-1, the complete variable domain reads DAGVTQSPTHLIKTRGQQVTLRCSPKSGHDTVSWYQQALGQGPQFIFQYYEEEERQRGNFPDRFSGHQFPNYSSELNVNALLLGDSALYLCASGRLAGYNEQFFGPGTRLTVL.

The gene calls are TRBV7-9 and TRBJ1-4; D not resolved. The CDR3 has 12 residues. Germline V lookup: CDR1 SEHNR, CDR2 FQNEAQ (reference sequence). Trimming pared 8 bases from V and 5 bases from J, leaving 9 bases between. The CDR3 DNA is TGTGCCAGCGGCTCATACAATGAAAAACTGTTTTTT. It specifies CASGSYNEKLFF. Complete variable domain (other parts from reference TRBV7-9 and TRBJ1-4): DTGVSQNPRHKITKRGQNVTFRCDPISEHNRLYWYRQTLGQGPEFLTYFQNEAQLEKSRLLSDRFSAERPKGSFSTLEIQRTEQGDSAMYLCASGSYNEKLFFGSGTQLSVL.

The chain couples TRBV28 to TRBJ2-5; 7 bases agree with TRBD1. V shed 6 bases and J 5 bases; nucleotides not matched to a gene: 3. The CDR3 consists of 12 residues. Germline loops: CDR1 MDHEN, CDR2 SYDVKM. CDR3 nucleotides: TGTGCCAGCAGGACAGGGACCGAGACCCAGTACTTC. Translated: CASRTGTETQYF. Drawing the rest from reference TRBV28 and TRBJ2-5, the complete variable domain is DVKVTQSSRYLVKRTGEKVFLECVQDMDHENMFWYRQDPGLGLRLIYFSYDVKMKEKGDIPEGYSVSREKKERFSLILESASTNQTSMYLCASRTGTETQYFGPGTRLLVL.

Only a few counts were recorded for this clonotype. The genes are TRBV6-2 or TRBV6-3 and TRBJ2-5; the D gene is possibly TRBD1 (6 bases). The CDR3 has 15 amino acids. Germline values: CDR1 MNHEY, CDR2 SVGEGT. Trimming pared 6 bases from V and 1 base from J, leaving 15 bases between. The CDR3 coding sequence is TGTGCCAGCAGCTTCGCGGACAGACCCCAAGAGACCCAGTACTTC. Translation gives CASSFADRPQETQYF.

In this sample, this clonotype turned up once. The chain has TRBV20-1 and TRBJ2-1; D not resolved. This CDR3 has 10 residues. Per the germline V gene, CDR1 is DFQATT and CDR2 is SNEGSKA (reference sequence). Trimming took off 3 bases at V and 9 bases at J, with 6 bases between the two ends. CDR3 amino acids: CSASLREQFF. The CDR3 DNA reads TGCAGTGCTAGTTTACGTGAGCAGTTCTTC.

This chain joins TRBV4-1 and TRBJ1-4; D unresolved. Germline V CDR1 and CDR2: MGHRA, YSYEKL. The CDR3 is made up of 15 amino acids. V lost 4 bases and J 3 bases, leaving 12 bases between the germline ends. The CDR3 nucleotides read TGCGCCAGCAGCCCCGGTTCAGCGGCTAATGAAAAACTGTTTTTT. Translated: CASSPGSAANEKLFF.

This clonotype was seen only a few times. V gene TRBV9 combines with J gene TRBJ1-1, with D perhaps TRBD1 (6 bases). Germline CDR1 SGDLS, CDR2 YYNGEE. The CDR3 runs to 14 residues. The V gene lost 3 bases and the J gene lost 4 bases, with 13 bases spanning the gap. DNA for the CDR3: TGTGCCAGCAGCGGCGGAGGGGGGCCCACTGAAGCTTTCTTT. It yields the protein CASSGGGGPTEAFF.

The rearrangement links TRBV7-9 to TRBJ2-5; D gene unclear. The CDR3 totals 14 residues. CDR1 and CDR2 from the germline V gene are SEHNR and FQNEAQ (reference sequence). The V gene lost 2 bases and the J gene lost 3 bases, with 10 bases spanning the gap. The CDR3 protein is CASSLKGSEETQYF. The CDR3 DNA reads TGTGCCAGCAGCTTAAAAGGGTCAGAAGAGACCCAGTACTTC. The variable domain in full, completed from reference TRBV7-9 and TRBJ2-5, reads DTGVSQNPRHKITKRGQNVTFRCDPISEHNRLYWYRQTLGQGPEFLTYFQNEAQLEKSRLLSDRFSAERPKGSFSTLEIQRTEQGDSAMYLCASSLKGSEETQYFGPGTRLLVL.